The T cell receptor (beta chain) described here comes from a study of OX40 agonist ivuxolimab in advanced cancers. Regarding the study in general: Ivuxolimab was a fully human IgG2 agonistic monoclonal antibody targeting the costimulatory receptor OX40 (CD134). The paper describes the monotherapy dose-escalation part (N of about 47 patients) of the phase I trial of ivuxolimab. Among the roughly 52 dose-escalation patients, approximately 20 had hepatocellular carcinoma, roughly 15 melanoma, 9 renal cell carcinoma and 9 head and neck cancer. Intravenous ivuxolimab was administered to patients every 2 weeks at six dose levels: 0.01, 0.1, 0.3, 1.5, 3 and 10 mg/kg. The purpose of peripheral TCRbeta sequencing was to test whether ivuxolimab changed TCR sequence diversity and led to clonal T-cell expansion. Prior anti-PD-1, anti-PD-L1 or anti-CTLA-4 therapy was permitted, and checkpoint inhibitors had been received by about 37% of dose-escalation patients. In the dose-escalation cohort, nearly 85% of patients were male, and the mean age was around 60 years with a range of roughly 20 to 85. Three dose-escalation patients achieved partial responses, one with hepatocellular carcinoma and two with cutaneous melanoma. Overall study results and their limits: After ivuxolimab, expanded clones were on average more numerous among CD8+ T cells than among CD4+ T cells. Which antigens the clonally expanded peripheral T cells were specific for was not determined. Partial responders in the 0.1-3.0 mg/kg groups had among the lowest normalized peripheral clonal expansion, especially among CD8+ T cells. Clonal expansion of both CD4+ and CD8+ blood T cells was observed from baseline to week 6 at doses 0.1 to 3.0 mg/kg. Low levels of normalized T-cell clonal expansion were also seen in some patients who did not respond.

As concerns this clone: What antigen it recognizes has not been identified. No base quality information exists; no much larger clone differs at one position.

CDR1 and CDR2 (SGHAT, FQNNGV) derive from the germline V gene. CDR3 length: 13 amino acids, cysteine to phenylalanine. CDR3 DNA only is kept here, 39 bases in frame from base 1. Relative to germline, V is missing 3 bases and J is missing 13 bases, with 10 bases of the junction outside any gene match. Genomic DNA was isolated from the sorted cells so that the TCRbeta CDR3 region could be sequenced. The immunoSEQ Assay was used for sequencing of TCRbeta CDR3 regions. The table comes from immuneACCESS by way of TCRdb, which keeps in-frame sequences with V and J called. Part of the clones is missing from these tables; in studies checked, under half for an unresolved V gene and the rest for unknown reasons. This sample is represented by approximately 19,000 clones; approximately 80% of them were singletons. 46% of the sample comes from the top ten. The trial excluded patients who had a history of autoimmune disease or who were on systemic immunosuppression. Peripheral blood for TCR sequencing was collected from all dose cohorts at baseline, on cycle 4 day 1, and on cycle 7 day 1. Samples came from an open-label, multicenter, first-in-human phase I dose-escalation trial of ivuxolimab. Adults with locally advanced or metastatic melanoma, renal cell, hepatocellular, or head and neck squamous cell carcinoma were enrolled in the trial. Before TCR sequencing, CD4+ and CD8+ T cells were separately sorted from peripheral blood.

The material was CD4+ or CD8+ T cells sorted from blood, obtained in a trial of the OX40 agonist ivuxolimab. The chain couples TRBV11-2 to TRBJ2-5; TRBD2 fits 8 bases in the junction. This sequence was found in an adult with an advanced solid tumor such as melanoma, head and neck, liver or kidney cancer. The CDR3 in this case is CASSFGFSGEAYF. The nucleotide sequence reads TGTGCCAGCAGCTTTGGGTTTAGCGGGGAGGCGTACTTC.